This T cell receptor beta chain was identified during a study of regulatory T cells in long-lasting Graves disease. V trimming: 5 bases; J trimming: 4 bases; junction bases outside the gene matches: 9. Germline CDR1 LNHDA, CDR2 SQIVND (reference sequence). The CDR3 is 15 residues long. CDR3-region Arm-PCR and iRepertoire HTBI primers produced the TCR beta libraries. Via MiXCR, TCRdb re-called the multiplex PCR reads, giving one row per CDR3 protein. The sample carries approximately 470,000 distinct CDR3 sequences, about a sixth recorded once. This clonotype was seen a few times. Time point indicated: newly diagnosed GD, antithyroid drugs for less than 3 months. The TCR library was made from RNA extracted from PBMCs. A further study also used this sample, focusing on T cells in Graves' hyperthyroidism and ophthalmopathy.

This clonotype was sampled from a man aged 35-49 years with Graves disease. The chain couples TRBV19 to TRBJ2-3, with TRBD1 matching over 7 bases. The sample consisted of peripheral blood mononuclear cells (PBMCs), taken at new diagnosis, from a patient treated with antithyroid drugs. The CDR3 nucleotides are TGTGCCAGTAGTCCGGCGGACAGGAACTCAGATACGCAGTATTTT. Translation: CASSPADRNSDTQYF.